Sequencing of this T cell receptor beta chain was carried out in a study of cytomegalovirus exposure and HLA in healthy donors. This clone showed up just a few times. The antigen is not known. Notes on the study in general: TCR beta sequences reportedly predicted most subjects' HLA-A and HLA-B alleles accurately. A likely sequencing artifact accounted for one observed cluster of highly shared sequence variants. On later analysis, the bulk of CMV-associated TCR beta chains appeared to be HLA-restricted. The number of N-insertions in an Asian-associated ancestry cluster was reportedly below the roughly 670-donor mean in a later analysis.

A multiplex PCR was run with 60 Vbeta primers and 13 Jbeta primers. Libraries were prepared by immunoSEQ multiplex PCR; TCRdb keeps only in-frame clonotypes and omits some of them. Of about 200,000 clones listed, approximately 80% are singletons. This TCR was sampled from a man aged 45-65 years in good health and CMV-seronegative. Sequenced sample: PBMCs.

CDR3 in DNA: TGTGCCAGCAGGCAACAGGGGGGGGAGCTGTTTTTT. The encoded protein is CASRQQGGELFF. The J gene is TRBJ2-2, the V gene TRBV6-6, with 7 positions matching TRBD1. The CDR3 loop spans 12 amino acids. With 6 bases clipped from V and 8 bases from J, the junction kept 3 bases outside the gene matches. In germline, CDR1 is MNHNY, CDR2 SVGAGI (reference sequence).